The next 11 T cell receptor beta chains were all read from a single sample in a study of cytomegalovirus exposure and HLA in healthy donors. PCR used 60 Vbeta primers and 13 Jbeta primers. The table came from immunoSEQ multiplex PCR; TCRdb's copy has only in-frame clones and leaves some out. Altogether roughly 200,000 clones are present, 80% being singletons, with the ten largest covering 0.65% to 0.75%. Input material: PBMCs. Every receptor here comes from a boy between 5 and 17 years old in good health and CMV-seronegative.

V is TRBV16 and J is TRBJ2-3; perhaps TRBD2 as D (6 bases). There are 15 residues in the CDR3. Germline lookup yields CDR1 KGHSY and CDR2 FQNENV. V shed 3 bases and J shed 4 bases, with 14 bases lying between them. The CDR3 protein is CASSHVLSSADTQYF. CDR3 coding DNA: TGTGCCAGCAGCCACGTTCTCTCTAGCGCAGATACGCAGTATTTT. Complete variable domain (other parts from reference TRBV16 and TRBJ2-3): GEEVAQTPKHLVRGEGQKAKLYCAPIKGHSYVFWYQQVLKNEFKFLISFQNENVFDETGMPKERFSAKCLPNSPCSLEIQATKLEDSAVYFCASSHVLSSADTQYFGPGTRLTVL.

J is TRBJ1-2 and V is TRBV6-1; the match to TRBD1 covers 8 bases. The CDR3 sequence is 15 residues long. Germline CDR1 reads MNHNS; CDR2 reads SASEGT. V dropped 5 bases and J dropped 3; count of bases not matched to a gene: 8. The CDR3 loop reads CASSTGQGRDYGYTF. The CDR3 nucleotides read TGTGCCAGCAGTACCGGACAGGGTAGAGACTATGGCTACACCTTC.

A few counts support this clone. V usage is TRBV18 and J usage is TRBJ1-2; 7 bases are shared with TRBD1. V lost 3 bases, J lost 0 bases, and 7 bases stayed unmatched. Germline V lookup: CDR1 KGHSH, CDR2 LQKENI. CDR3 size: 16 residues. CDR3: CASSPTSTGANYGYTF. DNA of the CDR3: TGTGCCAGCTCACCCACATCTACAGGGGCTAACTATGGCTACACCTTC.

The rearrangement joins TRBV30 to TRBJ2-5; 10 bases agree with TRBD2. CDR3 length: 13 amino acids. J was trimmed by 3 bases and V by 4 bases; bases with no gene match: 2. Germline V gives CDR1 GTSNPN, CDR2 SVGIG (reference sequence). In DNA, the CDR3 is TGTGCCTGGACTGGACTAGCGGAAGAGACCCAGTACTTC. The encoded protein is CAWTGLAEETQYF.

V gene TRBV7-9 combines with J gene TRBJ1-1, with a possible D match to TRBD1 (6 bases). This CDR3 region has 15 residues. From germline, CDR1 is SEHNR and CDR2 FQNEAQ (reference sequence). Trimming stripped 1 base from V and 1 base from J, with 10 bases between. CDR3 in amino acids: CASSLDWTANTEAFF. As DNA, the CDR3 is TGTGCCAGCAGCTTAGATTGGACAGCGAACACTGAAGCTTTCTTT.

CDR3 residues: CASSPNGNTGELFF. In DNA, the CDR3 is TGTGCCAGCTCACCAAACGGGAACACCGGGGAGCTGTTTTTT. J is TRBJ2-2 and V is TRBV18, with D unresolved. Trimming stripped 2 bases from V and 1 base from J, with 5 bases between. Germline V CDR1 and CDR2: KGHSH, LQKENI. The CDR3 is made up of 14 amino acids.

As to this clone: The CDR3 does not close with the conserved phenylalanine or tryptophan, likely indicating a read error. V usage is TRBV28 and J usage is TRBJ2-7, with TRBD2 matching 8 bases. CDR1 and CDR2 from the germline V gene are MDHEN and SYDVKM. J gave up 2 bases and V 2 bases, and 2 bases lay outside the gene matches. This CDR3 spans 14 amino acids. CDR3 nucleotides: TGTGCCAGCAGTTTAGCGGGGGGAACCTACGAGCAGTACCTC. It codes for CASSLAGGTYEQYL.

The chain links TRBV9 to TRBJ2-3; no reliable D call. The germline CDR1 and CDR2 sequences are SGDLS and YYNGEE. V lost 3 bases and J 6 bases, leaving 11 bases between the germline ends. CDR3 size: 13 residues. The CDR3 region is CASSDRKADTQYF. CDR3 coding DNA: TGTGCCAGCAGCGACCGGAAAGCGGATACGCAGTATTTT.

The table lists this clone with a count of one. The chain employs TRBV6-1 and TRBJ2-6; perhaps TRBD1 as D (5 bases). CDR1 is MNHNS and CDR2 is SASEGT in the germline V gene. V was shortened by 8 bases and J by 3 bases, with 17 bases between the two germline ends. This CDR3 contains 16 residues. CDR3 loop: CASGGAYLVGANVLTF. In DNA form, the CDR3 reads TGTGCCAGCGGTGGGGCCTATCTGGTTGGGGCCAACGTCCTGACTTTC.

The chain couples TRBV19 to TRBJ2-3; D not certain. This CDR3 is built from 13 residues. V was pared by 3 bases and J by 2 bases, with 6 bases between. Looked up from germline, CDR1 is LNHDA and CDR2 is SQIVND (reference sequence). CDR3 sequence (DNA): TGTGCCAGTAGTATGGCAAACACAGATACGCAGTATTTT. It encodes CASSMANTDTQYF.

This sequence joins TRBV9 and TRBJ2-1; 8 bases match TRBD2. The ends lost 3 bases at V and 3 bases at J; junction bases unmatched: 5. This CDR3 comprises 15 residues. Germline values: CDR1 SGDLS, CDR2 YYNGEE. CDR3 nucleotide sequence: TGTGCCAGCAGCGGGATAGCGGGGTTCTACAATGAGCAGTTCTTC. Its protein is CASSGIAGFYNEQFF.